This T cell receptor (beta chain) stems from a study of T cell responses to AZD1222 COVID-19 vaccine. Study at large: Timing groups of about 4 and about 12 weeks for second doses were pooled.

Repertoires were generated with immunoSEQ multiplex PCR, while TCRdb's copy carries only in-frame clones and drops some. In the table there are roughly 170,000 clones, 80% to 90% of which are singletons. On this clone: Its antigen remains unidentified.

Study-wide results and limits: Baseline seropositivity occurred in only a handful of AZD1222 recipients. Only after the peak T cell response were repertoires sampled.

The CDR3 contains 20 residues. V was pared by 1 base and J by 3 bases, with 16 bases of the junction left unmatched. CDR1 is LGHNA and CDR2 is YNFKEQ in the germline V gene. The sample here was peripheral blood, taken on day 0 of AZD1222 vaccination. The clonotype was recovered from an adult in good health. The V and J genes are TRBV4-2 and TRBJ2-2; the match to TRBD2 covers 8 bases. The CDR3 coding sequence is TGTGCCAGCAGCCAAGGCGCGGCCATTGGCGGGAGGTTCTACACCGGGGAGCTGTTTTTT. Amino acid sequence: CASSQGAAIGGRFYTGELFF.